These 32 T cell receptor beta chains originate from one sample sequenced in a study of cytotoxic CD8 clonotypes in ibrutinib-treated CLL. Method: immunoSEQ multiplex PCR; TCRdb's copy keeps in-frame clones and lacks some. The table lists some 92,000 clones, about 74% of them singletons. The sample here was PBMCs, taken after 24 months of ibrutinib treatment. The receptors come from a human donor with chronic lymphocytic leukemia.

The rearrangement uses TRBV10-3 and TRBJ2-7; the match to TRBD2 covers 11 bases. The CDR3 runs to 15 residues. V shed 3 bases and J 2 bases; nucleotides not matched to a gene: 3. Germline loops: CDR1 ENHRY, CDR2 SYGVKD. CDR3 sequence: CAISEGTSGPYEQYF. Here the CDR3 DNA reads TGTGCCATCAGTGAAGGGACTAGCGGCCCCTACGAGCAGTACTTC.

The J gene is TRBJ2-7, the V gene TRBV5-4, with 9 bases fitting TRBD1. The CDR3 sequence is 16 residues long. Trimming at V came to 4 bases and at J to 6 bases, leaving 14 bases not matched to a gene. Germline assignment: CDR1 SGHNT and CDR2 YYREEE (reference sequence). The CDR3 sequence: CASSKGTGTGKFEQYF. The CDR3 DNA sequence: TGTGCCAGCAGCAAAGGAACCGGGACAGGGAAGTTCGAGCAGTACTTC.

The DNA for the CDR3 is TGCAGCGTTGAAGATCGGGCAGGCCCTAACTATGGCTACACCTTC. This encodes CSVEDRAGPNYGYTF. The V and J genes are TRBV29-1 and TRBJ1-2; unclear D gene. V shed 0 bases and J shed 0 bases, with 11 bases lying between them. Germline CDR1 SQVTM, CDR2 ANQGSEA. The CDR3 spans 15 residues. Looking up the rest from reference TRBV29-1 and TRBJ1-2 gives the full variable domain: SAVISQKPSRDICQRGTSLTIQCQVDSQVTMMFWYRQQPGQSLTLIATANQGSEATYESGFVIDKFPISRPNLTFSTLTVSNMSPEDSSIYLCSVEDRAGPNYGYTFGSGTRLTVV.

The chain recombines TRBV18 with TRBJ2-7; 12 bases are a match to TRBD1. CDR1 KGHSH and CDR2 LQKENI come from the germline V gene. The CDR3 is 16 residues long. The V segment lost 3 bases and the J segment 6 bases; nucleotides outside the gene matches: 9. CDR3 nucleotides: TGTGCCAGCTCACCTCGACCCGGGACAGGGGGCGCCGAGCAGTACTTC. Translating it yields CASSPRPGTGGAEQYF.

CDR3 loop: CASSREIESNQPQHF. CDR3 bases: TGTGCCAGCAGCCGCGAAATAGAGAGCAATCAGCCCCAGCATTTT. The chain has TRBV4-2 and TRBJ1-5; D is undetermined. There are 15 residues in the CDR3. The V and J ends lost 4 bases and 1 base respectively, with 11 bases between them. Germline CDR1 and CDR2: LGHNA and YNFKEQ.

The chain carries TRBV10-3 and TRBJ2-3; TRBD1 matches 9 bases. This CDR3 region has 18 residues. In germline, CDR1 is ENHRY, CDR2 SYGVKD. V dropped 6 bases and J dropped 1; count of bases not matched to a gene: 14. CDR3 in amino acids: CAIRGPGQGLAGTDTQYF. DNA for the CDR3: TGTGCCATCAGAGGACCGGGACAGGGCCTCGCGGGCACAGATACGCAGTATTTT.

The CDR3 reads CASSAPGLAGAGYNEQFF. The CDR3 region has the DNA TGTGCCAGCAGCGCCCCGGGACTAGCGGGAGCAGGTTACAATGAGCAGTTCTTC. The rearrangement joins TRBV7-9 to TRBJ2-1; TRBD2 matches 14 bases. The CDR3 has 18 amino acids. Per germline, CDR1 SEHNR and CDR2 FQNEAQ (reference sequence). The V and J ends lost 5 bases and 4 bases, in that order; junction bases with no gene match: 10.

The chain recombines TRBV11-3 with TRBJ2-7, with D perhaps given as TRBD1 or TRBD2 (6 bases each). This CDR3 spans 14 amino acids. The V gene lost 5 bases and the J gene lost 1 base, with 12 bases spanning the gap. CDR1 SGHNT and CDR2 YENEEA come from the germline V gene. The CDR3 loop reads CASSPGGTSYEQYF. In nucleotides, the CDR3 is TGTGCCAGCAGCCCCGGCGGGACATCCTACGAGCAGTACTTC.

CDR3 DNA: TGTGCCAGTAGTCCTTGGACTAGCGGGGCTCAAGAGACCCAGTACTTC. Protein: CASSPWTSGAQETQYF. The chain combines TRBV19 with TRBJ2-5; 12 bases fit TRBD2. The CDR3 extends over 16 amino acids. V was pared by 5 bases and J by 2 bases, with 6 bases of the junction left unmatched. Looked up from germline, CDR1 is LNHDA and CDR2 is SQIVND (reference sequence).

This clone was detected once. The CDR3 loop reads CASSVQGGGTEAFF. As DNA, the CDR3 is TGTGCCAGCAGCGTACAGGGAGGGGGGACTGAAGCTTTCTTT. V and J are TRBV7-2 and TRBJ1-1; the D gene is possibly TRBD1 (6 bases). The CDR3 covers 14 residues. Per germline, CDR1 SGHTA and CDR2 FQGNSA. V was shortened by 5 bases and J by 5 bases, with 15 bases between the two germline ends.

The CDR3 loop is CASSPGQGVGETQYF. CDR3 sequence (DNA): TGTGCCAGCAGCCCCGGACAGGGTGTAGGGGAGACCCAGTACTTC. This sequence joins TRBV11-2 and TRBJ2-5; 8 bases fit TRBD1. The CDR3 contains 15 residues. CDR1 and CDR2 (germline): SGHAT, FQNNGV. J was trimmed by 5 bases and V by 5 bases; bases with no gene match: 10.

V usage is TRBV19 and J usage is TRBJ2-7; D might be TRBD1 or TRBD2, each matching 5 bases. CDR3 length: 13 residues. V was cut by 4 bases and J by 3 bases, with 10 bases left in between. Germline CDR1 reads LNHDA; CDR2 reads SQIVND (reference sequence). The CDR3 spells CASSRGRGYEQYF. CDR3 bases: TGTGCCAGTAGTAGGGGACGAGGCTACGAGCAGTACTTC. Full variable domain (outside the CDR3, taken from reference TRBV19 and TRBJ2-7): DGGITQSPKYLFRKEGQNVTLSCEQNLNHDAMYWYRQDPGQGLRLIYYSQIVNDFQKGDIAEGYSVSREKKESFPLTVTSAQKNPTAFYLCASSRGRGYEQYFGPGTRLTVT.

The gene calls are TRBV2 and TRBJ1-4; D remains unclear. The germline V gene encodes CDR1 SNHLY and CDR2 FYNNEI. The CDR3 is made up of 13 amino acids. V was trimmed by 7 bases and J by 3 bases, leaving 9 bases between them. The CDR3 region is CASKWGANEKLFF. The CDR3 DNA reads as TGTGCCAGCAAGTGGGGAGCTAATGAAAAACTGTTTTTT.

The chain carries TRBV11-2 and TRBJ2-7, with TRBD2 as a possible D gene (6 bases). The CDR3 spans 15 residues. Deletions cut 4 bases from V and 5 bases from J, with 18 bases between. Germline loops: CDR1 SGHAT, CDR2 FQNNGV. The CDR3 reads CASSSPGGRGHEQYF. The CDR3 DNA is TGTGCCAGCAGCTCACCCGGAGGGCGTGGCCACGAGCAGTACTTC.

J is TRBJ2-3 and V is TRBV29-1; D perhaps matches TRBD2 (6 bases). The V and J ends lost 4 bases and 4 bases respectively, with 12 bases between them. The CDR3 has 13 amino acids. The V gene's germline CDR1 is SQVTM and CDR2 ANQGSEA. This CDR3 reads CSVVGGVADTQYF. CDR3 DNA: TGCAGCGTTGTCGGGGGAGTGGCAGATACGCAGTATTTT.

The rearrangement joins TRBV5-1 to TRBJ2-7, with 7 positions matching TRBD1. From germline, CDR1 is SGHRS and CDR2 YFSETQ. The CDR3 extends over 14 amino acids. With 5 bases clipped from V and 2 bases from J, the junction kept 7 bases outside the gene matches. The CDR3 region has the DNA TGCGCCAGCAGTTTCAGGACAGGTCCCTACGAGCAGTACTTC. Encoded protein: CASSFRTGPYEQYF. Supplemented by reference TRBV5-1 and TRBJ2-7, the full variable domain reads KAGVTQTPRYLIKTRGQQVTLSCSPISGHRSVSWYQQTPGQGLQFLFEYFSETQRNKGNFPGRFSGRQFSNSRSEMNVSTLELGDSALYLCASSFRTGPYEQYFGPGTRLTVT.

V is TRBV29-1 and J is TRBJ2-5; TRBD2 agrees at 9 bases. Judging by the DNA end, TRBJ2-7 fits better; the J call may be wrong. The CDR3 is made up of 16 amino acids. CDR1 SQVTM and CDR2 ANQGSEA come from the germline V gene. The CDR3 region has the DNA TGCAGCGTTGGGAGAGGGATAGCGGGAGTACGGTACGAGCAGTACTTC. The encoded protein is CSVGRGIAGVRYEQYF.

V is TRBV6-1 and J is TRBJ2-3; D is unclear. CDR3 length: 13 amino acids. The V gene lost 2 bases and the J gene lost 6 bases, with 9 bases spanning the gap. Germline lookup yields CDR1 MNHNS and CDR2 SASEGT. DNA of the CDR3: TGTGCCAGCAGTGAACCTCCCGTGGATACGCAGTATTTT. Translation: CASSEPPVDTQYF.

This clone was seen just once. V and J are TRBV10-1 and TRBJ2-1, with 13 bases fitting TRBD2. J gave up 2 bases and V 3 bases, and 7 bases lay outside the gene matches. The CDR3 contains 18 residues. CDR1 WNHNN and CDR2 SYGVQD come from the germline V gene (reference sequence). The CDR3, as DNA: TGCGCCAGCAGTGACCCCGGGACTAGCGGGGCCACCTACAATGAGCAGTTCTTC. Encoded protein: CASSDPGTSGATYNEQFF.

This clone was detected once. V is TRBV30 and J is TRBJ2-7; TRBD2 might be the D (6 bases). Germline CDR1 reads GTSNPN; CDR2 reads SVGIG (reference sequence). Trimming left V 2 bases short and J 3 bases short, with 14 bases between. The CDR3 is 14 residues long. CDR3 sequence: CAWSPGLLSYEQYF. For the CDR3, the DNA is TGTGCCTGGAGTCCGGGACTTCTAAGCTACGAGCAGTACTTC.

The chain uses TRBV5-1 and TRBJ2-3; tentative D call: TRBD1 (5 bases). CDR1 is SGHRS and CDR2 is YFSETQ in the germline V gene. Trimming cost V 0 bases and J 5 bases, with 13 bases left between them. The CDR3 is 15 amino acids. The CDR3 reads CASSLEGRVGDTQYF. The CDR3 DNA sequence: TGCGCCAGCAGCTTGGAAGGCAGGGTTGGAGATACGCAGTATTTT.

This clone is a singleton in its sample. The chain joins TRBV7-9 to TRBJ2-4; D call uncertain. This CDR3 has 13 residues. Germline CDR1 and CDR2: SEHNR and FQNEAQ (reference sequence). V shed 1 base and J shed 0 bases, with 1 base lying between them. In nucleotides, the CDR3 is TGTGCCAGCAGCTTAGAAGCCAAAAACATTCAGTACTTC. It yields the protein CASSLEAKNIQYF.

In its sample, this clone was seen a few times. CDR3 nucleotide sequence: TGTGCCTGGAGTGGACAGGGGAACACCGGGGAGCTGTTTTTT. It is translated as CAWSGQGNTGELFF. This chain links TRBV30 with TRBJ2-2; the match to TRBD1 covers 7 bases. With 1 base clipped from V and 1 base from J, the junction kept 0 bases outside the gene matches. Germline CDR1 reads GTSNPN; CDR2 reads SVGIG (reference sequence). There are 14 residues in the CDR3.

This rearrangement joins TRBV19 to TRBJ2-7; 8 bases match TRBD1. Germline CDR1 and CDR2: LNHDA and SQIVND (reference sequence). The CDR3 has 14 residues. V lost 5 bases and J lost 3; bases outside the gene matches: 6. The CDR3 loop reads CASSPRDRYYEQYF. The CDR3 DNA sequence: TGTGCCAGTAGTCCCCGGGACAGGTACTACGAGCAGTACTTC.

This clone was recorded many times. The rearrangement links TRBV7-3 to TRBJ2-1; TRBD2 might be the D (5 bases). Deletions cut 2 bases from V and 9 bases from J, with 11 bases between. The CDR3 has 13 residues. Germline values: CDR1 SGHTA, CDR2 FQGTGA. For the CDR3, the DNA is TGTGCCAGCAGCTTACAGCGAGAGGGTGAGCAGTTCTTC. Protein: CASSLQREGEQFF.

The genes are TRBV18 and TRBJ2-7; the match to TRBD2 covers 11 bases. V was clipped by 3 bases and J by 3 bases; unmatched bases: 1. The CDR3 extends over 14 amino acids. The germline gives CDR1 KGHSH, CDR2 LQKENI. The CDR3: CASSPGTSGYEQYF. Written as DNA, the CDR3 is TGTGCCAGCTCACCCGGGACTAGCGGCTACGAGCAGTACTTC. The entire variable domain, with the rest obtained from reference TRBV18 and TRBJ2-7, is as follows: NAGVMQNPRHLVRRRGQEARLRCSPMKGHSHVYWYRQLPEEGLKFMVYLQKENIIDESGMPKERFSAEFPKEGPSILRIQQVVRGDSAAYFCASSPGTSGYEQYFGPGTRLTVT.

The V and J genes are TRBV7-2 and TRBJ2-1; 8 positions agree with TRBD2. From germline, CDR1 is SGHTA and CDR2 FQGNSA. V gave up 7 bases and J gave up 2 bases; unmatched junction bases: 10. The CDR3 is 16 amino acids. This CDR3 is CASTRMTSVAYNEQFF. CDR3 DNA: TGTGCCAGCACCCGAATGACTAGCGTGGCCTACAATGAGCAGTTCTTC.

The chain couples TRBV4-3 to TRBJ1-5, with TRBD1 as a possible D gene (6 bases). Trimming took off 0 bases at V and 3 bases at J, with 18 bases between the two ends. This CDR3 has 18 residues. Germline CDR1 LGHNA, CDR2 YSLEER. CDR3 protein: CASSQELTGQNTNQPQHF. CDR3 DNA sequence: TGCGCCAGCAGCCAAGAACTTACAGGACAGAATACCAATCAGCCCCAGCATTTT.

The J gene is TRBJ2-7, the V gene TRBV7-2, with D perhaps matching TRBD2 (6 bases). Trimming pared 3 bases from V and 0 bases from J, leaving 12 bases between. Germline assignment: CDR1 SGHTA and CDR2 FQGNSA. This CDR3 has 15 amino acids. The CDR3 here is CASSFSYGSSYEQYF. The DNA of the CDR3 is TGTGCCAGCAGCTTCTCCTACGGGAGCTCCTACGAGCAGTACTTC.

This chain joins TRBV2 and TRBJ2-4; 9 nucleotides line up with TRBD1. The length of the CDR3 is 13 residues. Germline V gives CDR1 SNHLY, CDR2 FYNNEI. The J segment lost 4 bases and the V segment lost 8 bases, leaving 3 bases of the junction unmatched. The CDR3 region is CASAGTGKNIQYF. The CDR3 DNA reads TGTGCCAGCGCCGGGACAGGGAAAAACATTCAGTACTTC.

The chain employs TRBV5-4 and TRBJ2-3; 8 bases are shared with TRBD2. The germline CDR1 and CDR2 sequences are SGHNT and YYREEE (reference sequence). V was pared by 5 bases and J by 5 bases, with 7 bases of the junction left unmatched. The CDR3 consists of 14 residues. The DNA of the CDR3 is TGTGCCAGCAGATCCGGGACTAGTCTAGATACGCAGTATTTT. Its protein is CASRSGTSLDTQYF.

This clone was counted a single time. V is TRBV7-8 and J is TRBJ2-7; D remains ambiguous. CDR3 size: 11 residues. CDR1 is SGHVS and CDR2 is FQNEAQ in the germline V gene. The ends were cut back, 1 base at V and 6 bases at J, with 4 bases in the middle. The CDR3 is CASSLVREQYF. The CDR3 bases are TGTGCCAGCAGCTTAGTACGCGAGCAGTACTTC.